Below are 31 T cell receptor beta chains sequenced from a single sample in a study of T-cell memory formation after mild COVID-19. TCRdb called the 5' RACE reads again in MiXCR, with one record for every CDR3 protein. This table has more than 100,000 distinct CDR3 sequences, around 15% appearing once. Sequencing used PBMCs or a T cell subset sorted from them (not recorded which). The origin of the receptors is a man aged 18 to 30 who had mild COVID-19 (a few samples of this study predate the infection). Cell type and time point are not known.

Only a few counts were recorded for this clonotype. The V gene is TRBV9, the J gene TRBJ2-1; the match to TRBD2 covers 11 bases. The CDR3 is made up of 16 amino acids. Germline CDR1 and CDR2: SGDLS and YYNGEE. The V segment lost 0 bases and the J segment 6 bases; nucleotides outside the gene matches: 5. This chain's CDR3 is CASSVAISGGANEQFF. In DNA form, the CDR3 reads TGTGCCAGCAGCGTAGCTATTAGCGGGGGGGCCAATGAGCAGTTCTTC.

The chain joins TRBV3-1 to TRBJ2-5; D could derive from TRBD1 or TRBD2 (5 bases each). V was shortened by 1 base and J by 5 bases, with 11 bases between the two germline ends. Germline V gives CDR1 LGHDT, CDR2 YNNKEL (reference sequence). The CDR3 spans 14 residues. CDR3: CASSQGGTGETQYF. CDR3 nucleotides: TGTGCCAGCAGCCAAGGGGGGACCGGTGAGACCCAGTACTTC.

The CDR3 DNA sequence: TGTGCCAGCAGCCGACCCCGGGGACAGGGTCATGAAAAACTGTTTTTT. It yields the protein CASSRPRGQGHEKLFF. V is TRBV4-2 and J is TRBJ1-4; 9 bases align to TRBD1. Germline V lookup: CDR1 LGHNA, CDR2 YNFKEQ. The junction had 9 bases not matched to a gene; V was cut back by 4 bases and J by 6 bases. This CDR3 has 16 amino acids.

This chain links TRBV7-2 with TRBJ2-5; D is possibly TRBD1 (7 bases). Germline values: CDR1 SGHTA, CDR2 FQGNSA. The CDR3 extends over 15 amino acids. The V end was cut by 5 bases, the J end by 4 bases, with 17 bases between. The CDR3 protein is CASSHNSGGRETQYF. DNA for the CDR3: TGTGCCAGCAGCCATAACTCAGGGGGGCGAGAGACCCAGTACTTC.

This clonotype has a handful of counts. The chain has TRBV7-3 and TRBJ2-7; the match to TRBD2 covers 7 bases. The CDR3 sequence is 13 residues long. Germline V gene sequence: CDR1 SGHTA, CDR2 FQGTGA. With 1 base clipped from V and 7 bases from J, the junction kept 4 bases outside the gene matches. CDR3 DNA: TGTGCCAGCAGCTTAAGGGAGGGAGGAGAGCAGTACTTC. It codes for CASSLREGGEQYF.

This clonotype was observed at least ten times. This chain uses TRBV5-1 with TRBJ2-5; D is uncertain. The germline V gene has CDR1 SGHRS and CDR2 YFSETQ. V lost 1 base and J 1 base, leaving 8 bases between the germline ends. The CDR3 extends over 14 amino acids. The CDR3, as DNA: TGCGCCAGCAGCTTGATCGGAAGCCAAGAGACCCAGTACTTC. Its protein product is CASSLIGSQETQYF. The entire variable domain, with the rest obtained from reference TRBV5-1 and TRBJ2-5, is as follows: KAGVTQTPRYLIKTRGQQVTLSCSPISGHRSVSWYQQTPGQGLQFLFEYFSETQRNKGNFPGRFSGRQFSNSRSEMNVSTLELGDSALYLCASSLIGSQETQYFGPGTRLLVL.

The gene calls are TRBV12-2 and TRBJ1-1; TRBD1 is the table's D call, not checked against the DNA. TRBV12-2 is described as a pseudogene. The CDR3 has 20 amino acids. The CDR3 DNA reads as TGTGCAAGTCGCTTACTAGGTCCGGTCGGCGAAGGGCGGATTAATACTGAAGCTTTCTTT. Its protein is CASRLLGPVGEGRINTEAFF.

This clonotype was counted between two and nine times. This chain connects TRBV7-3 to TRBJ2-3; no definite D call. This CDR3 is built from 12 residues. Germline CDR1 and CDR2: SGHTA and FQGTGA. Trimming shortened V by 4 bases and J by 4 bases, and 6 bases separated the two germline ends. DNA for the CDR3: TGTGCCAGCAGCTCCTCCCCAGATACGCAGTATTTT. This sequence encodes CASSSSPDTQYF.

This clonotype was observed a few times. V is TRBV19 and J is TRBJ2-4, with 7 bases that match TRBD2. CDR1 LNHDA and CDR2 SQIVND come from the germline V gene (reference sequence). The CDR3 runs to 15 residues. V lost 5 bases and J lost 3; bases outside the gene matches: 7. CDR3 sequence: CASSPWEGNKNIQYF. The DNA for the CDR3 is TGTGCCAGTAGTCCCTGGGAGGGAAACAAAAACATTCAGTACTTC.

Only a few counts were recorded for this clonotype. The J gene is TRBJ2-5, the V gene TRBV9; TRBD1 agrees at 9 bases. This CDR3 is 13 amino acids long. Germline loops: CDR1 SGDLS, CDR2 YYNGEE. V lost 5 bases, J lost 2 bases, and 1 base stayed unmatched. The CDR3 DNA reads as TGTGCCAGCAGGGGGACAGGGCAAGAGACCCAGTACTTC. Translated: CASRGTGQETQYF.

Of note for this clonotype: An end of the junction differs from the germline gene, which may be a read error. As DNA, the CDR3 is TGTGTCAGCAGCCAAGATCCGGATGTTAGAACCCAACTGTTTTTT. It specifies CVSSQDPDVRTQLFF. The rearrangement uses TRBV3-1 and TRBJ1-4; D uncertain. This CDR3 has 15 residues. Per germline, CDR1 LGHDT and CDR2 YNNKEL (reference sequence).

The V gene is TRBV14, the J gene TRBJ2-1; the D is unclear. V dropped 3 bases and J dropped 4 bases, with 16 bases sitting between them. Germline-derived CDR1 and CDR2 are SGHDN and FVKESK. The CDR3 consists of 16 residues. The CDR3 nucleotides are TGTGCCAGCAGCCAGTGGATTGGGTTTTCATACAATGAGCAGTTCTTC. Protein: CASSQWIGFSYNEQFF.

J is TRBJ2-3 and V is TRBV20-1; the D is unclear. Per the germline V gene, CDR1 is DFQATT and CDR2 is SNEGSKA (reference sequence). The CDR3 is 13 amino acids. V lost 4 bases and J lost 2, with 10 bases in between. CDR3 region: CSAISTVTDTQYF. For the CDR3, the DNA is TGCAGTGCTATTTCAACCGTCACAGATACGCAGTATTTT.

V gene TRBV6-2 or TRBV6-3 combines with J gene TRBJ1-5, with a weak D call TRBD1 (5 bases). The V end was cut by 7 bases, the J end by 10 bases, with 14 bases between. The CDR3 runs 12 residues. In germline, CDR1 is MNHEY, CDR2 SVGEGT. The CDR3 protein is CASTQGGQPQHF. CDR3 in DNA: TGTGCCAGCACTCAGGGAGGTCAACCCCAGCATTTT.

This clonotype has a handful of counts. The rearrangement uses TRBV7-2 and TRBJ2-1; 13 bases are a match to TRBD2. The CDR3 loop spans 14 amino acids. The ends lost 6 bases at V and 8 bases at J; junction bases unmatched: 4. The germline V gene encodes CDR1 SGHTA and CDR2 FQGNSA. CDR3 sequence: CASRGTSGADEQFF. The CDR3 DNA follows: TGTGCCAGCAGGGGGACTAGCGGGGCTGATGAGCAGTTCTTC. Looking up the rest from reference TRBV7-2 and TRBJ2-1 gives the full variable domain: GAGVSQSPSNKVTEKGKDVELRCDPISGHTALYWYRQSLGQGLEFLIYFQGNSAPDKSGLPSDRFSAERTGGSVSTLTIQRTQQEDSAVYLCASRGTSGADEQFFGPGTRLTVL.

This clonotype was detected a few times. V is TRBV5-6 and J is TRBJ2-5; D unclear. V was shortened by 6 bases and J by 4 bases, with 10 bases between the two germline ends. Per germline, CDR1 SGHDT and CDR2 YYEEEE. This CDR3 has 12 amino acids. The CDR3: CASTATAETQYF. CDR3 nucleotides: TGTGCCAGCACTGCTACGGCAGAGACCCAGTACTTC.

This clonotype was counted a single time. CDR3: CASSFSSGNTDTQYF. CDR3 DNA: TGTGCCAGCAGCTTTTCTAGCGGGAACACAGATACGCAGTATTTT. The V and J genes are TRBV7-6 and TRBJ2-3; 9 nucleotides line up with TRBD2. V lost 3 bases to trimming and J lost 2 bases; unmatched junction nucleotides: 3. This CDR3 spans 15 amino acids. Germline assignment: CDR1 SGHVS and CDR2 FNYEAQ.

In its sample, this clonotype was seen a few times. The V and J genes are TRBV14 and TRBJ2-5; 8 bases are a match to TRBD1. Trimming removed 0 bases from V and 5 bases from J; junction bases left unmatched: 8. The CDR3 consists of 16 residues. Germline values: CDR1 SGHDN, CDR2 FVKESK. In nucleotides, the CDR3 is TGTGCCAGCAGCCAAGATATCTCAGGGGGCAAGGAGACCCAGTACTTC. This sequence encodes CASSQDISGGKETQYF.

The V call is TRBV15, the J call TRBJ1-1; no definite D call. V was clipped by 0 bases and J by 4 bases, with 6 bases between them. Per the germline V gene, CDR1 is LNHNV and CDR2 is YYDKDF (reference sequence). This CDR3 has 13 residues. CDR3 DNA: TGTGCCACCAGCAGAGATAGGACCACTGAAGCTTTCTTT. Residues: CATSRDRTTEAFF.

This clonotype was picked up a small number of times. The chain couples TRBV7-9 to TRBJ2-7; TRBD2 is a possible D gene (5 bases). This CDR3 has 14 residues. Germline loops: CDR1 SEHNR, CDR2 FQNEAQ (reference sequence). V was pared by 2 bases and J by 9 bases, with 17 bases between. The CDR3: CASSLRLAPTRQYF. The DNA of the CDR3 is TGTGCCAGCAGCTTACGGCTAGCTCCTACGAGGCAGTACTTC.

This chain links TRBV7-2 with TRBJ1-5, with no clear D. Germline V gene sequence: CDR1 SGHTA, CDR2 FQGNSA. The CDR3 extends over 13 amino acids. V dropped 2 bases and J dropped 4 bases, with 6 bases sitting between them. CDR3 sequence (DNA): TGTGCCAGCAGCTTAAGACGGAATCAGCCCCAGCATTTT. It codes for CASSLRRNQPQHF.

V and J are TRBV5-1 and TRBJ1-2; no reliable D call. CDR3 size: 13 residues. Germline CDR1 is SGHRS and CDR2 is YFSETQ. With 2 bases removed from V and 6 bases from J, the gap between germline ends came to 11 bases. This chain's CDR3 is CASSLEGFDGYTF. The CDR3 bases are TGCGCCAGCAGCTTAGAAGGATTTGATGGCTACACCTTC. The complete variable domain, with remaining parts taken from reference TRBV5-1 and TRBJ1-2, reads KAGVTQTPRYLIKTRGQQVTLSCSPISGHRSVSWYQQTPGQGLQFLFEYFSETQRNKGNFPGRFSGRQFSNSRSEMNVSTLELGDSALYLCASSLEGFDGYTFGSGTRLTVV.

In DNA, the CDR3 is TGCAGTGCTCCCCGAGGGGGGGGCCGGGCAGAGACCCAGTACTTC. This encodes CSAPRGGGRAETQYF. This rearrangement joins TRBV20-1 to TRBJ2-5; weak D call: TRBD2 (7 bases). Germline V CDR1 and CDR2: DFQATT, SNEGSKA (reference sequence). V lost 5 bases and J lost 4, with 20 bases in between. This CDR3 contains 15 residues.

The genes are TRBV18 and TRBJ1-5, with D possibly matching TRBD1 (5 bases). Germline V CDR1 and CDR2: KGHSH, LQKENI. V dropped 1 base and J dropped 5 bases, with 12 bases sitting between them. The length of the CDR3 is 15 residues. The CDR3 nucleotides are TGTGCCAGCTCACCACGAAGCAGGGAGGATCAGCCCCAGCATTTT. Its translation: CASSPRSREDQPQHF.

The gene calls are TRBV7-9 and TRBJ2-5, with D tentatively TRBD2 (6 bases). V lost 8 bases and J lost 5, with 15 bases in between. CDR3 length equals 13 residues. Germline values: CDR1 SEHNR, CDR2 FQNEAQ (reference sequence). Here the CDR3 DNA reads TGTGCCAGCGGGACCGGGGGTTCGGAGACCCAGTACTTC. Translation gives CASGTGGSETQYF.

This clonotype was counted between two and nine times. The rearrangement joins TRBV28 to TRBJ2-3; TRBD1 aligns across 11 bases. CDR3 length equals 15 residues. The germline gives CDR1 MDHEN, CDR2 SYDVKM. Germline trimming cut 7 bases from V and 2 bases from J; bases unmatched to any gene: 5. This CDR3 is CASNLGQGVTDTQYF. DNA of the CDR3: TGTGCCAGCAACCTGGGACAGGGGGTCACAGATACGCAGTATTTT.

This clonotype was found a few times. V and J are TRBV12-3 or TRBV12-4 and TRBJ2-5; 7 bases agree with TRBD2. Trimming cost V 6 bases and J 5 bases; bases outside gene matches: 15. This CDR3 region has 16 residues. CDR3 nucleotides: TGTGCCAGCAGAGCGGGACCGCGGGGATCGATGGAGACCCAGTACTTC. This codes for CASRAGPRGSMETQYF.

This clonotype has a handful of counts. The chain has TRBV20-1 and TRBJ1-2, with TRBD1 matching 10 bases. Unmatched junction bases numbered 9, after V lost 4 bases and J lost 7 bases. Looked up from germline, CDR1 is DFQATT and CDR2 is SNEGSKA (reference sequence). The CDR3 extends over 14 amino acids. The CDR3 DNA is TGCAGTGCTACCCGACAGGGGGCGTCCGGTGGCTACACCTTC. Its translation: CSATRQGASGGYTF.

The chain carries TRBV19 and TRBJ1-5; D unresolved. Germline V gives CDR1 LNHDA, CDR2 SQIVND (reference sequence). This CDR3 region has 13 residues. V lost 7 bases and J 6 bases, leaving 13 bases between the germline ends. The CDR3 coding sequence is TGTGCCAGTAATCTCGGGAGTGGTCAGCCCCAGCATTTT. Translating gives CASNLGSGQPQHF. The variable domain in full, with the rest retrieved from reference TRBV19 and TRBJ1-5, is DGGITQSPKYLFRKEGQNVTLSCEQNLNHDAMYWYRQDPGQGLRLIYYSQIVNDFQKGDIAEGYSVSREKKESFPLTVTSAQKNPTAFYLCASNLGSGQPQHFGDGTRLSIL.

V is TRBV20-1 and J is TRBJ1-5, with D possibly matching TRBD1 (6 bases). CDR1 and CDR2 from the germline V gene are DFQATT and SNEGSKA (reference sequence). The CDR3 loop spans 16 amino acids. Trimming left V 5 bases short and J 0 bases short, with 17 bases between. The DNA for the CDR3 is TGCAGTGCTGGGGCACAGGGATTTCCTAGCAATCAGCCCCAGCATTTT. It codes for CSAGAQGFPSNQPQHF.

The gene calls are TRBV19 and TRBJ2-1, with 8 bases aligning to TRBD1. The trim removed 4 bases at V and 4 bases at J, leaving 9 bases unmatched. This CDR3 has 16 residues. The V gene's germline CDR1 is LNHDA and CDR2 SQIVND (reference sequence). The CDR3 is CASSSLQGGSYNEQFF. DNA for the CDR3: TGTGCCAGTAGTAGCTTACAGGGGGGCTCATACAATGAGCAGTTCTTC. Supplemented by reference TRBV19 and TRBJ2-1, the full variable domain reads DGGITQSPKYLFRKEGQNVTLSCEQNLNHDAMYWYRQDPGQGLRLIYYSQIVNDFQKGDIAEGYSVSREKKESFPLTVTSAQKNPTAFYLCASSSLQGGSYNEQFFGPGTRLTVL.